A selection of T cell receptor beta chains follows, all from one sample in a study of cytomegalovirus exposure and HLA in healthy donors. Method: immunoSEQ multiplex PCR; TCRdb's copy keeps in-frame clones and lacks some. The data contain 150,000 to 180,000 clones, about three quarters of them singletons. Sequencing was carried out using PBMCs. The source of these receptors is a man aged 18 to 30 in good health and CMV-seronegative. Each CDR3 is given with its conserved first and last residue. The D gene is left open where the match is weak. Clone sizes are given selectively: once, few, many, or a class where the clone is expanded.

TRBV6-4,TRBD1,.,TRBJ2-6,CASSDTGGSSGANVLTF,TGTGCCAGCAGTGACACAGGGGGCAGCTCTGGGGCCAACGTCCTGACTTTC
TRBV5-1,TRBD2,.,TRBJ2-5,CASSGASGLQETQYF,TGCGCCAGCAGTGGGGCCTCGGGACTACAAGAGACCCAGTACTTC
TRBV2,TRBD2,.,TRBJ2-3,CASEAGGIADTQYF,TGTGCCAGCGAGGCGGGAGGTATAGCAGATACGCAGTATTTT
TRBV7-2,TRBD1,.,TRBJ1-2,CASSWQGTGDYGYTF,TGTGCCAGCAGCTGGCAGGGGACAGGGGATTATGGCTACACCTTC
TRBV27,TRBD1,few,TRBJ1-4,CAEGLANRGLTNEKLFF,TGTGCCGAGGGGCTTGCGAACAGGGGGCTGACTAATGAAAAACTGTTTTTT
TRBV5-5,.,.,TRBJ2-7,CASSARGEESYEQYF,TGTGCCAGCAGCGCCCGCGGGGAAGAGTCCTACGAGCAGTACTTC
TRBV28,.,.,TRBJ1-2,CASIGTPTEGYTF,TGTGCCAGCATCGGGACTCCGACGGAAGGCTACACCTTC
TRBV19,TRBD2,.,TRBJ2-1,CASSIDGLAGGSGNEQFF,TGTGCCAGTAGTATAGACGGCCTAGCGGGAGGATCTGGCAATGAGCAGTTCTTC
TRBV4-1,.,.,TRBJ2-3,CASSRLGLRTDTQYF,TGCGCCAGCAGCCGTTTAGGACTCCGCACAGATACGCAGTATTTT
TRBV19,TRBD1,.,TRBJ1-1,CASSIGDRGLNTEAFF,TGTGCCAGTAGTATAGGCGACAGGGGCCTAAACACTGAAGCTTTCTTT
TRBV5-6,.,few,TRBJ2-1,CASSLAVEQFF,TGTGCCAGCAGCTTGGCTGTGGAGCAGTTCTTC
TRBV18,.,.,TRBJ2-5,CASPPMREETQYF,TGTGCCAGCCCACCTATGAGGGAAGAGACCCAGTACTTC
TRBV5-8,.,few,TRBJ1-5,CASRDRDLTNQPQHF,TGTGCCAGCAGGGACCGGGACTTAACCAATCAGCCCCAGCATTTT
TRBV30,TRBD1,.,TRBJ1-4,CAWEGTGGGEKLFF,TGTGCCTGGGAAGGGACAGGGGGGGGAGAAAAACTGTTTTTT
TRBV7-7,.,.,TRBJ2-7,CASSPAQSSYEQYF,TGTGCCAGCAGCCCCGCACAGAGCTCCTACGAGCAGTACTTC
TRBV7-8,.,few,TRBJ1-2,CASSLGGDGYTF,TGTGCCAGCAGCTTAGGGGGGGACGGCTACACCTTC
TRBV18,.,.,TRBJ1-6,CASSPRQNNSPLHF,TGTGCCAGCTCACCGAGACAGAATAATTCACCCCTCCACTTT
TRBV19,TRBD2,.,TRBJ2-7,CASRAGGPPYEQYF,TGTGCCAGCAGAGCGGGAGGGCCGCCGTACGAGCAGTACTTC
TRBV29-1,.,.,TRBJ2-5,CSAMPRGAETQYF,TGCAGCGCCATGCCCAGGGGAGCAGAGACCCAGTACTTC
TRBV28,TRBD1,.,TRBJ1-4,CASSSSGTGVEKLFF,TGTGCCAGCAGTTCCTCCGGGACAGGTGTTGAAAAACTGTTTTTT
TRBV6-5,.,.,TRBJ2-7,CASSLAVGSYEQYF,TGTGCCAGCAGTTTAGCGGTCGGATCCTACGAGCAGTACTTC
TRBV30,.,.,TRBJ1-1,CAWSGGGTEAFF,TGTGCCTGGAGTGGCGGGGGGACTGAAGCTTTCTTT
TRBV18,.,few,TRBJ2-7,CASSRGSLSDEQYF,TGTGCCAGCTCACGGGGCAGCCTCTCCGACGAGCAGTACTTC
TRBV7-2,TRBD1,.,TRBJ2-3,CASSFGQGWDTQYF,TGTGCCAGCAGCTTTGGACAGGGATGGGATACGCAGTATTTT
TRBV28,.,.,TRBJ2-7,CASSLAGARGAYEQYF,TGTGCCAGCAGTTTAGCCGGGGCGCGGGGTGCCTACGAGCAGTACTTC
TRBV15,TRBD1,.,TRBJ2-5,CATMAGGSQETQYF,TGTGCCACCATGGCAGGGGGCTCACAAGAGACCCAGTACTTC
TRBV7-6,.,.,TRBJ2-5,CASSLVPGGNQGETQYF,TGTGCCAGCAGCTTAGTCCCCGGGGGGAACCAGGGGGAGACCCAGTACTTC
TRBV11-3,TRBD2,.,TRBJ2-7,CASSPYSGASTGEQYF,TGTGCCAGCAGCCCCTATAGCGGGGCCAGTACGGGCGAGCAGTACTTC
TRBV14,TRBD2,once,TRBJ2-5,CASRHSGRGSRETQYF,TGTGCCAGCAGACACAGCGGGAGAGGATCGCGGGAGACCCAGTACTTC
TRBV5-1,TRBD2,.,TRBJ2-5,CASSPGTSGIETQYF,TGCGCCAGCAGCCCCGGGACTAGCGGGATCGAGACCCAGTACTTC
TRBV19,TRBD1,.,TRBJ1-5,CASSRRFGTEDQPQHF,TGTGCCAGTAGCCGTCGCTTCGGGACAGAGGATCAGCCCCAGCATTTT
TRBV27,TRBD2,few,TRBJ2-7,CASSLWASGNEQYF,TGTGCCAGCAGTTTATGGGCAAGCGGGAACGAGCAGTACTTC
TRBV18,.,.,TRBJ1-6,CASSPRSPDKSPLHF,TGTGCCAGCTCACCACGTTCCCCCGACAAATCACCCCTCCACTTT
TRBV5-1,.,.,TRBJ2-7,CASSSYSRGEQYF,TGCGCCAGCAGCTCCTACTCACGGGGCGAGCAGTACTTC
TRBV12-5,.,few,TRBJ2-7,CASGPGHYEQYF,TGTGCTAGTGGTCCGGGACACTACGAGCAGTACTTC
TRBV25-1,TRBD2,.,TRBJ2-3,CASSEFSGTTDTQYF,TGTGCCAGCAGTGAGTTTAGCGGGACCACAGATACGCAGTATTTT
TRBV2,TRBD2,.,TRBJ2-1,CASTPRGLAGRKYNEQFF,TGTGCCAGCACCCCTCGAGGGCTAGCGGGAAGGAAATACAATGAGCAGTTCTTC
TRBV5-6,TRBD1,few,TRBJ1-6,CASSTRGSPNHSPLHF,TGTGCCAGCAGCACCAGGGGGTCTCCCAACCATTCACCCCTCCACTTT
TRBV25-1,.,.,TRBJ2-7,CASSDLTGYEQYF,TGTGCCAGCAGTGACCTGACGGGGTACGAGCAGTACTTC
TRBV27,.,once,TRBJ2-1,CASSLSQGNEQFF,TGTGCCAGCAGTTTATCACAGGGAAATGAGCAGTTCTTC
TRBV4-1,TRBD2,.,TRBJ2-7,CASSQTGLAGGEQYF,TGCGCCAGCAGCCAGACCGGACTAGCGGGAGGCGAGCAGTACTTC
TRBV7-2,.,.,TRBJ1-3,CASSSRARYSGNTIYF,TGTGCCAGCAGCTCCAGGGCCAGGTACTCTGGAAACACCATATATTTT
TRBV29-1,TRBD2,.,TRBJ2-7,CSVEGGGSEQYF,TGCAGCGTTGAAGGGGGGGGTAGCGAGCAGTACTTC
TRBV7-8,TRBD2,.,TRBJ2-2,CASSVGLAGETGELFF,TGTGCCAGCAGCGTGGGACTAGCGGGAGAGACCGGGGAGCTGTTTTTT
TRBV7-9,.,few,TRBJ2-3,CSSSLAEGRTGEVPDTQYF,TGTTCCAGCAGCTTAGCGGAGGGAAGGACCGGGGAGGTTCCAGATACGCAGTATTTT
TRBV4-3,TRBD2,.,TRBJ2-1,CASSQDPPGLVKNEQFF,TGCGCCAGCAGCCAGGATCCTCCGGGACTAGTTAAAAATGAGCAGTTCTTC
TRBV7-6,.,.,TRBJ1-1,CASSRVKEGTEAFF,TGTGCCAGCAGCCGCGTAAAGGAGGGGACTGAAGCTTTCTTT
TRBV7-2,.,.,TRBJ2-5,CASSLGGGILNF,TGTGCCAGCAGCTTGGGAGGGGGGATCTTGAACTTC
TRBV7-6,.,.,TRBJ1-1,CASSPGANTEAFF,TGTGCCAGCAGCCCGGGAGCGAATACTGAAGCTTTCTTT
TRBV27,.,.,TRBJ1-4,CASSRTVATNEKLFF,TGTGCCAGCAGCCGGACAGTTGCAACTAATGAAAAACTGTTTTTT
TRBV12-5,TRBD1,.,TRBJ1-3,CASGLDYRGPGNTIYF,TGTGCTAGTGGTTTGGACTACAGGGGGCCGGGAAACACCATATATTTT
TRBV5-6,.,.,TRBJ1-5,CASSFPGDSNQPQHF,TGTGCCAGCAGCTTCCCGGGGGATAGCAATCAGCCCCAGCATTTT
TRBV4-3,.,.,TRBJ1-5,CASSQARFGGNQPQHF,TGCGCCAGCAGCCAAGCAAGATTCGGGGGCAATCAGCCCCAGCATTTT
TRBV5-6,.,.,TRBJ2-7,CASIRNPLYEQYF,TGTGCCAGCATCAGGAACCCCCTCTACGAGCAGTACTTC
TRBV9,TRBD2,few,TRBJ2-1,CASSVAGAPGGAYEQFF,TGTGCCAGCAGCGTAGCTGGGGCCCCGGGAGGCGCGTATGAGCAGTTCTTC